Below, one T cell receptor beta chain is given with its context. The target antigen is unknown. These data are taken from a study of beta chain features in type 1 diabetes. Study-wide results and limits: People with Type 1 diabetes carried modestly yet significantly shorter TCRB CDR3s in all four CD4+ subsets.

V lost 3 bases, J lost 7 bases, and 6 bases lay in between. This CDR3 has 12 amino acids. Looked up from germline, CDR1 is KGHSH and CDR2 is LQKENI. Sequencing targeted expressed TCRB transcripts, as all isolated RNA had been reverse transcribed. Here immunoSEQ multiplex PCR was the method, and the copy in TCRdb shows in-frame clones only, minus some. The table has a few hundred thousand clones, approximately 24% seen once. The chain links TRBV18 to TRBJ2-2; no clear D gene. This TCR came from a woman aged 25-40 years with type 1 diabetes. The material sequenced was naive CD4+ T cells from blood. CDR3 protein: CASSPYGGELFF. For the CDR3, the DNA is TGTGCCAGCTCACCCTATGGCGGGGAGCTGTTTTTT.